This T cell receptor (beta chain) was recovered during a study of cytomegalovirus exposure and HLA in healthy donors. As to this clone: The sample contains more than one DNA sequence encoding this CDR3.

PCR amplification relied on 60 Vbeta primers (plus 13 Jbeta primers). Profiled with immunoSEQ multiplex PCR; TCRdb holds only in-frame clones, not every one. Of under 200,000 clones listed, approximately 84% are singletons. The CDR3 totals 14 residues. V lost 1 base to trimming and J lost 3 bases; unmatched junction nucleotides: 0. Germline V CDR1 and CDR2: LNHDA, SQIVND (reference sequence). The J gene is TRBJ2-3, the V gene TRBV19; TRBD1 matches at 8 bases. Input material: PBMCs. This sequence originates from a woman in her fifties or sixties in good health and CMV-seropositive. CDR3 sequence (DNA): TGTGCCAGTAGTATAGGACAGGGGACAGATACGCAGTATTTT. Amino acid sequence: CASSIGQGTDTQYF. Supplemented by reference TRBV19 and TRBJ2-3, the full variable domain reads DGGITQSPKYLFRKEGQNVTLSCEQNLNHDAMYWYRQDPGQGLRLIYYSQIVNDFQKGDIAEGYSVSREKKESFPLTVTSAQKNPTAFYLCASSIGQGTDTQYFGPGTRLTVL.